Listed below are T cell receptor beta chains from one sample, sequenced in a study of T cell responses to AZD1222 COVID-19 vaccine. Repertoires were generated with immunoSEQ multiplex PCR, while TCRdb's copy carries only in-frame clones and drops some. The sample carries about 78,000 clones, approximately 86% recorded once. Sequencing was performed on peripheral blood, taken on day 0 of MenACWY control vaccination. The receptors stem from an adult in good health. Each CDR3 is given with its conserved first and last residue. D genes are given only for firm matches. Clone size, where shown, is once, few, many, or a class for clones that have expanded.

TGTGCCACCAGCAGAGATCGTTATGGCTACACCTTC | CATSRDRYGYTF | NA | NA | TRBJ1-2 | TRBV15
TGTGCCAGCAGTTCAGGGACCTTAGGCACATTGCCCCAGCATTTT | CASSSGTLGTLPQHF | NA | NA | TRBJ1-5 | TRBV28
TGTGCCAGCAGTTTAGCTATGACAGGGGGCACTTTGATCTATGGCTACACCTTC | CASSLAMTGGTLIYGYTF | TRBD1 | NA | TRBJ1-2 | TRBV28
TGTGCCAGCAGTTACCCACAAGGAGGTACGTCGAACACCATATATTTT | CASSYPQGGTSNTIYF | NA | NA | TRBJ1-3 | TRBV6-2/TRBV6-3
TGTGCCAGCAGGGACGGGCCATATAATTCACCCCTCCACTTT | CASRDGPYNSPLHF | NA | NA | TRBJ1-6 | TRBV2
TGTGCCAGCAGTTATTCCGAGGGGGGCCACTATGGCTACACCTTC | CASSYSEGGHYGYTF | NA | NA | TRBJ1-2 | TRBV6-5
TGTGCCAGCTCAACCTTTACAGGGGGCGACACTGAAGCTTTCTTT | CASSTFTGGDTEAFF | TRBD1 | NA | TRBJ1-1 | TRBV18
TGTGCCAGCAGTCCCGTCCGGGACAGGGTTTGGGAGCAGTACTTC | CASSPVRDRVWEQYF | TRBD1 | NA | TRBJ2-7 | TRBV6-5
TGTGCCAGCAGCTTTACACAAGGGCAGGCTCATCAGCCCCAGCATTTT | CASSFTQGQAHQPQHF | NA | NA | TRBJ1-5 | TRBV28
TGTGCCAGCAGCTTGGGGCCGGGACAGCAAGCTTTCTTT | CASSLGPGQQAFF | TRBD1 | NA | TRBJ1-1 | TRBV5-5
TGTGCCAGCAGTTACTTAGACGGGAACACCGGGGAGCTGTTTTTT | CASSYLDGNTGELFF | NA | NA | TRBJ2-2 | TRBV6-5
TGCAGCGTCGGAGGGACCCGCTTAGGCATGAACACTGAAGCTTTCTTT | CSVGGTRLGMNTEAFF | NA | few | TRBJ1-1 | TRBV29-1
TGTGCCAGCAGCGGGGGGAAAAACACTGAAGCTTTCTTT | CASSGGKNTEAFF | NA | few | TRBJ1-1 | TRBV9
TGTGCCAGCAGCCCCCGGGGACTAGCGGGCTCTTCGGACGAGCAGTACTTC | CASSPRGLAGSSDEQYF | TRBD2 | NA | TRBJ2-7 | TRBV9
TGTGCCAGCAGCTTAGCCGGGAAGCCTGGAAACACCATATATTTT | CASSLAGKPGNTIYF | NA | once | TRBJ1-3 | TRBV7-2
TGTGCCACCCACTCCCCGAACACCGGGGAGCTGTTTTTT | CATHSPNTGELFF | NA | NA | TRBJ2-2 | TRBV6-1
TGCAGCGCGAGAGCCGGGACAGGGGTCACTGAAGCTTTCTTT | CSARAGTGVTEAFF | TRBD1 | NA | TRBJ1-1 | TRBV29-1
TGTGCCAGTAGTATCTGGGAGGATAATGAAAAACTGTTTTTT | CASSIWEDNEKLFF | NA | NA | TRBJ1-4 | TRBV19
TGTGCCAGCAGTTGGGGACTAGCGGGGATCACAGATACGCAGTATTTT | CASSWGLAGITDTQYF | TRBD2 | NA | TRBJ2-3 | TRBV6-5
TGTGCCAGCAGCCGCGCCAGGGGGGCCGCCTACGAGCAGTACTTC | CASSRARGAAYEQYF | NA | few | TRBJ2-7 | TRBV3-1/TRBV3-2
TGTGCCAGCAGCTTTCAGGGGAACACTGAAGCTTTCTTT | CASSFQGNTEAFF | NA | once | TRBJ1-1 | TRBV7-2
TGCAGCGTTGAAGGGGGACAGACTCTATATGGCTACACCTTC | CSVEGGQTLYGYTF | TRBD1 | NA | TRBJ1-2 | TRBV29-1
TGTGCCAGCAGCTCCCGACAGGGAAGTGGGAACACTGAAGCTTTCTTT | CASSSRQGSGNTEAFF | TRBD1 | NA | TRBJ1-1 | TRBV5-4
TGTGCCTGGAGGACAAGTGAAGCTTTCTTT | CAWRTSEAFF | NA | once | TRBJ1-1 | TRBV30
TGTGCCAGCAGCTTATGGGACAGGGGGCAGGGCACAGATACGCAGTATTTT | CASSLWDRGQGTDTQYF | TRBD1 | once | TRBJ2-3 | TRBV9
TGTGCCAGCAGTTTATCCGCTACTTACGAGCAGTACTTC | CASSLSATYEQYF | NA | NA | TRBJ2-7 | TRBV12-3/TRBV12-4
TGTGCCAGCAGCCCCCATTGGGGAGCCTACAATGAGCAGTTCTTC | CASSPHWGAYNEQFF | NA | NA | TRBJ2-1 | TRBV7-3
TGTGCCAGTAGTATTGGAGGGGCTATCACTAGCACAGATACGCAGTATTTT | CASSIGGAITSTDTQYF | NA | NA | TRBJ2-3 | TRBV19
TGCAGTGCTAGAGATGCCAATCAGCAGTATTTT | CSARDANQQYF | NA | NA | TRBJ2-3 | TRBV20-1
TGTGCCAGCAGCTTAGTCTCTCACGTGGGCACAGATACGCAGTATTTT | CASSLVSHVGTDTQYF | NA | NA | TRBJ2-3 | TRBV7-9
TGTGCCAGCAGTTACGAGGGGAATCAGCCCCAGCATTTT | CASSYEGNQPQHF | NA | NA | TRBJ1-5 | TRBV6-5
TGTGCCACCAGTGATTACAGGGTTGACTATGGCTACACCTTC | CATSDYRVDYGYTF | NA | NA | TRBJ1-2 | TRBV24-1
TGTGCCAGCAGCGACGGGATGGACAGGGAGTATAATTCACCCCTCCACTTT | CASSDGMDREYNSPLHF | TRBD1 | NA | TRBJ1-6 | TRBV9
TGTGCCAGCAGGCATTACTCCGGGACAGGGGACACTGAAGCTTTCTTT | CASRHYSGTGDTEAFF | TRBD1 | NA | TRBJ1-1 | TRBV2
TGTGCCAGCAGTCCCATTGGGGCAGCGCCATCCTACGAGCAGTACTTC | CASSPIGAAPSYEQYF | NA | NA | TRBJ2-7 | TRBV6-2/TRBV6-3
TGCGCCAGCAGCGCCAGACAGAACCCCGACACTGAAGCTTTCTTT | CASSARQNPDTEAFF | NA | once | TRBJ1-1 | TRBV4-1
TGCGCCAGCAGCTTGGATGGACAGCGCTCCTACGAGCAGTACTTC | CASSLDGQRSYEQYF | NA | NA | TRBJ2-7 | TRBV5-1
TGCGCCAGCAGTGGCTCTCGGGAGCCTACATCGGATGGCTACACCTTC | CASSGSREPTSDGYTF | NA | NA | TRBJ1-2 | TRBV10-2
TGTGCCACCAGCAGTACAGGGATCGTACTGTTTTTT | CATSSTGIVLFF | NA | NA | TRBJ1-4 | TRBV15
TGTGCCGGATCTTACTCTGTTACAGATACGCAGTATTTT | CAGSYSVTDTQYF | NA | NA | TRBJ2-3 | TRBV30
TGCGCCAGCAGCTGGGAAGGGGGTGGCTACACCTTC | CASSWEGGGYTF | NA | NA | TRBJ1-2 | TRBV5-1